This T cell receptor (beta chain) was identified in a study of blood T cells in healthy people across ages. On the study more broadly: There was about one barcoded beta molecule captured by template switching per two T cells.

Study results and caveats: Investigators viewed diversity estimates from one million T cells as underestimates, the study reported.

Combining a sample-barcoded 5' primer with a J-beta primer mix, a second PCR ran for roughly 7 to 11 cycles. Each cDNA molecule received a tag from a template-switch adaptor that had 12 random nucleotides. TCRdb passed the 5' RACE reads through MiXCR, listing each CDR3 protein once. The sample has 650,000 to 1,000,000 distinct CDR3 sequences, under 40% seen once. This clonotype was detected many times. Its target is unknown. Source material: blood. The TCR was taken from a young man in good health.

The DNA for the CDR3 is TGCGCCAGCAGTGAAAAGGGGGCTAGGACAGATACGCAGTATTTT. It encodes CASSEKGARTDTQYF. V is TRBV10-2 and J is TRBJ2-3, with 7 positions matching TRBD1. Germline loops: CDR1 WSHSY, CDR2 SAAADI. This CDR3 spans 15 amino acids. V shed 3 bases, J shed 3 bases, and the junction held 6 bases outside the gene matches.